One sample yielded the 5 T cell receptor beta chains listed below, sequenced in a study of blood T cell repertoires in COVID-19. Assay used: immunoSEQ multiplex PCR; TCRdb lists only in-frame clones, some missing. The sample includes 130,000 or so clones, under 85% of them seen just once. Sequencing input: peripheral blood. These receptor sequences come from a woman aged 60-75 years with acute or convalescent COVID-19.

Only one count was recorded for this clone. The chain joins TRBV7-8 to TRBJ2-2; D remains ambiguous. The germline CDR1 and CDR2 sequences are SGHVS and FQNEAQ. The CDR3 loop spans 12 amino acids. Trimming shortened V by 1 base and J by 6 bases, and 3 bases separated the two germline ends. CDR3 in amino acids: CASSLGAGELFF. The CDR3 coding sequence is TGTGCCAGCAGCTTAGGAGCCGGGGAGCTGTTTTTT.

In its sample, this clone was seen once. This chain connects TRBV5-1 to TRBJ2-7; 7 positions match TRBD1. The CDR3 sequence is 14 residues long. CDR1 SGHRS and CDR2 YFSETQ come from the germline V gene. The V gene end was trimmed by 2 bases and the J gene end by 6 bases; junction bases not matched to a gene: 8. DNA for the CDR3: TGCGCCAGCAGCTTTGAGACAGGGTATTCCGAGCAGTACTTC. This gives the protein CASSFETGYSEQYF.

This clone has just one count. The chain uses TRBV6-1 and TRBJ2-5, with 9 bases fitting TRBD1. This CDR3 has 17 residues. CDR1 and CDR2 from the germline V gene are MNHNS and SASEGT. Trimming cost V 2 bases and J 1 base; bases outside gene matches: 8. The CDR3 region is CASSESSGTGFQETQYF. The CDR3 nucleotides read TGTGCCAGCAGTGAATCCTCCGGGACAGGGTTCCAAGAGACCCAGTACTTC.

V is TRBV6-1 and J is TRBJ1-2; D remains ambiguous. There are 14 residues in the CDR3. Looked up from germline, CDR1 is MNHNS and CDR2 is SASEGT. Between the trimmed V and J ends, which lost 3 bases and 2 bases, there was a span of 10 bases. CDR3 coding DNA: TGTGCCAGCAGTGACAGGTGGTTAAACTATGGCTACACCTTC. It codes for CASSDRWLNYGYTF.

V is TRBV5-1 and J is TRBJ1-6; D remains ambiguous. CDR3 length: 13 amino acids. V lost 0 bases and J 9 bases, leaving 7 bases between the germline ends. The germline V gene encodes CDR1 SGHRS and CDR2 YFSETQ. CDR3 residues: CASSLAMSSPLHF. CDR3 nucleotides: TGCGCCAGCAGCTTGGCGATGAGTTCACCCCTCCACTTT.